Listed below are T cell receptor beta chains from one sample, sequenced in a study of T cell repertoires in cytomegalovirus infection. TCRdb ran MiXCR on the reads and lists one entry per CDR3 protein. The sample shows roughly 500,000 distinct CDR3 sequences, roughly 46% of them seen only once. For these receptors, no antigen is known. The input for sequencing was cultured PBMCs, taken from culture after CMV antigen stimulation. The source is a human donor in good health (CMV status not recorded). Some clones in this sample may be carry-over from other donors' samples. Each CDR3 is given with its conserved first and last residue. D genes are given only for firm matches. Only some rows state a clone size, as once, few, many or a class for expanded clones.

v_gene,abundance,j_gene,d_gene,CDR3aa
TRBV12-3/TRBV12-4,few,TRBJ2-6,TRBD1,CASSFGTGTLGANVLTF
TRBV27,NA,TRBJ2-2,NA,CASTLTGNTGELFF
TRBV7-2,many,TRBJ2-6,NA,CASSLVSTRMGSGANVLTF
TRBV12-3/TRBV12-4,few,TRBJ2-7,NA,CARRGPADLREQYF
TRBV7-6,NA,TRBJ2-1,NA,CASSLVDTSGNEQFF
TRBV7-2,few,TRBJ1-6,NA,CASSLNLIYNSPLHF
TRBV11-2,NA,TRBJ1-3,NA,CASSSYRTQAQRNTIYF
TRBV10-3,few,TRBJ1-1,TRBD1,CAATTLGQTNTEAFF
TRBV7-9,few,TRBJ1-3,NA,CASSNGQSSGNTIYF
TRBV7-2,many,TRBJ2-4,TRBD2,CATAFEGGNIQYF
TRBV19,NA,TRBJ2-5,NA,CASSIILASEGGRETQYF
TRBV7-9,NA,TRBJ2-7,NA,CASSLILNYEQYF
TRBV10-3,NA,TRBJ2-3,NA,CAIQGGGADTQYF
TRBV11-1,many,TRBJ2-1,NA,CASTLYSGSYNEQFF
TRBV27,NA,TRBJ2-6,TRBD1,CASRPGQGLPRGANVLTF